This T cell receptor beta chain was identified in a study of patients and donors after allogeneic stem cell transplantation. Germline CDR1 reads SGHRS; CDR2 reads YFSETQ. This CDR3 has 15 residues. The V gene end was trimmed by 4 bases and the J gene end by 6 bases; junction bases not matched to a gene: 9. TCRdb re-called the RT-PCR reads with MiXCR, one entry per CDR3 protein. This table has about 960,000 distinct CDR3 sequences, 15% to 20% appearing once. V gene TRBV5-1 combines with J gene TRBJ2-1; 8 bases fit TRBD1. The sequence was collected from a human donor who was either an allogeneic HSCT recipient or a stem cell or donor lymphocyte infusion donor (not recorded which). It is not recorded whose cells these are; they may come from a transplant donor. The sample consisted of blood, either unsorted or a sorted T cell fraction (not recorded which). The CDR3 DNA is TGCGCCAGCAGCGCCTCGGACAGGGCCCCCAATGAGCAGTTCTTC. Its translation: CASSASDRAPNEQFF.